This TCR beta chain comes out of a study of cytomegalovirus exposure and HLA in healthy donors. In its sample, this clone was seen a few times. Germline assignment: CDR1 GTSNPN and CDR2 SVGIG (reference sequence). CDR3 length: 14 residues. Trimming pared 1 base from V and 3 bases from J, leaving 10 bases between. PCR primers comprised 60 Vbeta and 13 Jbeta primers. Generated by immunoSEQ multiplex PCR, the TCRdb table keeps only in-frame clones and is missing some. Of 50,000 to 70,000 clones in the sample, around 84% were seen once. The chain carries TRBV30 and TRBJ1-5; a weak D match, TRBD1 (6 bases). This clonotype was sampled from a male donor in good health and CMV-seronegative. The specimen sequenced was PBMCs. The CDR3 DNA is TGTGCCTGGAGTGGGGACACTTCCAATCAGCCCCAGCATTTT. Amino acid sequence: CAWSGDTSNQPQHF.